This T cell receptor beta chain was sequenced during a study of cytomegalovirus exposure and HLA in healthy donors. About the research overall: There were under 130 million unique TCR beta sequences, drawn from about 190 million T cells, in an earlier analysis. Notes on the study in general: Sequencing artifact likely explains a cluster of highly shared sequence variants.

The PCR ran on 60 Vbeta and 13 Jbeta primers. The method was immunoSEQ multiplex PCR; TCRdb's version includes in-frame clones alone and lacks a portion of them. The sample records 95,000 to 120,000 clones, 70% to 80% being singletons. V lost 5 bases and J lost 1, with 8 bases in between. Germline loops: CDR1 KGHSH, CDR2 LQKENI. CDR3 size: 13 residues. For this clone: Its cognate antigen is unknown.

Sequencing was done on a sample of PBMCs. J is TRBJ1-1 and V is TRBV18, with no clear D. This TCR came from a woman in her thirties or forties in good health and CMV-seropositive. The DNA of the CDR3 is TGTGCCAGCTCATCAACAGAGAACACTGAAGCTTTCTTT. Amino acids: CASSSTENTEAFF.